The rows below give T cell receptor beta chains drawn from one sample of a study of blood T cell repertoires in COVID-19. Only in-frame clones appear in the TCRdb table, and some are missing; sequencing was by immunoSEQ multiplex PCR. The sample yields approximately 140,000 clones, about 83% seen once. The sample comprised peripheral blood. The receptors were sampled from a middle-aged man with active or convalescent COVID-19. Each CDR3 is given with its conserved first and last residue. Rows may omit the clone size; those that give it use once, few, many or a size class.

size	V	length	J	CDR3
-	TRBV2	11	TRBJ1-1	CASSLNTEAFF
once	TRBV2	13	TRBJ1-1	CASSERLNTEAFF
-	TRBV3-1/TRBV3-2	19	TRBJ2-1	CASSQDISGVFSSYNEQFF
-	TRBV28	15	TRBJ1-4	CASSFPTGLGEKLFF
few	TRBV3-1/TRBV3-2	19	TRBJ1-6	CASRRGNRGQGSYNSPLHF
-	TRBV2	15	TRBJ1-1	CASSPNGQSNTEAFF
-	TRBV24-1	15	TRBJ2-7	CATPDGTGITYEQYF
-	TRBV5-4	13	TRBJ1-2	CASSLGTDYGYTF
-	TRBV6-5	15	TRBJ2-3	CASSYSGTSTDTQYF
-	TRBV7-2	16	TRBJ2-2	CASSLVGGGNTGELFF
-	TRBV6-5	12	TRBJ2-7	CASSQIPYEQYF
-	TRBV6-2/TRBV6-3	17	TRBJ1-6	CASSYSGRGAYNSPLHF
-	TRBV24-1	18	TRBJ1-2	CATSDFLDSGGLNYGYTF
-	TRBV24-1	15	TRBJ2-1	CATSGSGQRGNEQFF
-	TRBV6-5	16	TRBJ1-6	CASSYSTGVLNSPLHF
-	TRBV12-3/TRBV12-4	13	TRBJ1-1	CASSLGGNTEAFF
once	TRBV1	20	TRBJ2-2	CTSSQDRASGGSMNTGELFF
few	TRBV27	15	TRBJ2-3	CASGSGLAGADTQYF
-	TRBV2	11	TRBJ2-1	CASSGDRGQFF
once	TRBV7-6	16	TRBJ2-3	CASSLTHRAFTDTQYF
-	TRBV12-3/TRBV12-4	12	TRBJ2-7	CASRGEAREQYF
-	TRBV19	15	TRBJ2-5	CASSKSAGGQETQYF
-	TRBV27	15	TRBJ2-3	CASTMGQTNTDTQYF
-	TRBV11-2	15	TRBJ2-1	CASSLGGGSYNEQFF
-	TRBV4-1	13	TRBJ2-3	CASSQGAGDTQYF
-	TRBV21-1	14	TRBJ2-1	CASSKVAGGNEQFF
-	TRBV4-2	15	TRBJ1-3	CASSQETYSGNTIYF
-	TRBV12-3/TRBV12-4	11	TRBJ1-2	CASRSGEGYTF
-	TRBV10-1	11	TRBJ2-2	CASRGAGELFF
-	TRBV27	14	TRBJ1-1	CASRSLQGNTEAFF